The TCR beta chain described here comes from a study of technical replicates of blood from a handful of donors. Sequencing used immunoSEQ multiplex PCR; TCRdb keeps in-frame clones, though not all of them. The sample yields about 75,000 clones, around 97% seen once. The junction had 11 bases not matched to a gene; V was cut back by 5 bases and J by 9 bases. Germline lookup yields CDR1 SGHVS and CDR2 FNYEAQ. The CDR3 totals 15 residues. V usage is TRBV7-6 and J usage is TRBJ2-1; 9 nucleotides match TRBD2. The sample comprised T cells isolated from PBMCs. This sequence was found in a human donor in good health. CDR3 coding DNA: TGTGCCAGCAGCCCCCCCGCGGGGGGGTTCACTGAGCAGTTCTTC. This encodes CASSPPAGGFTEQFF.